The 17 T cell receptor beta chains below were found in one sample sequenced in a study of T cell repertoires in cytomegalovirus infection. No antigen has been identified for these receptors. Via MiXCR, TCRdb re-called the reads, giving one row per CDR3 protein. The sample contains about 330,000 distinct CDR3 sequences, about a third of which appear only once. Source: cultured PBMCs, taken from culture after CMV antigen stimulation. These receptor sequences come from a human donor in good health (CMV status not recorded). Some clones in this sample may be carry-over from other donors' samples.

Regarding this clonotype: This may be a read error, as it is one base from a much larger clone. The rearrangement links TRBV7-2 to TRBJ2-3; 14 bases align to TRBD2. The V gene's germline CDR1 is SGHTA and CDR2 FQGNSA. This CDR3 comprises 17 residues. DNA for the CDR3: TGTGCCAGCAGCTTAGGGACTAGCGGGAGGTCAACAGAGACGCAGTATTTT. This codes for CASSLGTSGRSTETQYF. Drawing the rest from reference TRBV7-2 and TRBJ2-3, the complete variable domain is GAGVSQSPSNKVTEKGKDVELRCDPISGHTALYWYRQSLGQGLEFLIYFQGNSAPDKSGLPSDRFSAERTGGSVSTLTIQRTQQEDSAVYLCASSLGTSGRSTETQYFGPGTRLTVL.

V gene TRBV28 combines with J gene TRBJ1-4; TRBD1 is a possible D gene (5 bases). V lost 5 bases, J lost 7 bases, and 17 bases lay in between. CDR1 is MDHEN and CDR2 is SYDVKM in the germline V gene. The CDR3 is 15 residues long. The CDR3 reads CASSPRTRRSEKLFF. The CDR3 nucleotides read TGTGCCAGCAGTCCCCGGACAAGGCGGAGTGAAAAACTGTTTTTT.

The table lists this clonotype with a few counts. The V gene is TRBV7-9, the J gene TRBJ2-5; D is perhaps TRBD2 (5 bases). CDR1 is SEHNR and CDR2 is FQNEAQ in the germline V gene (reference sequence). With 5 bases removed from V and 2 bases from J, the gap between germline ends came to 15 bases. This CDR3 contains 15 residues. This chain's CDR3 is CASSPGWEKQETQYF. Here the CDR3 DNA reads TGTGCCAGCAGCCCTGGATGGGAGAAACAAGAGACCCAGTACTTC.

This chain joins TRBV7-3 and TRBJ2-1; maybe TRBD2 (6 bases). Looked up from germline, CDR1 is SGHTA and CDR2 is FQGTGA. The germline V and J ends were trimmed by 9 bases and 9 bases, with 15 bases remaining between them. The CDR3 is made up of 12 amino acids. DNA of the CDR3: TGTGCCAGTGCCACTAGCCTCGGTGAGCAGTTCTTC. Its protein product is CASATSLGEQFF.

Concerning this clonotype: One base away lies a much larger clone, so this may be a sequencing read error. This chain links TRBV11-2 with TRBJ2-1; 8 bases match TRBD1. J gave up 2 bases and V 2 bases, and 2 bases lay outside the gene matches. There are 15 residues in the CDR3. CDR1 SGHAT and CDR2 FQNNGV come from the germline V gene. DNA of the CDR3: TGTGCCAGCAGCTTACAGGGGGCAACCTACAATGAGCAGTTCTTC. Its protein is CASSLQGATYNEQFF.

The rearrangement uses TRBV27 and TRBJ2-1; possible D gene TRBD2, 6 bases. The CDR3 is 13 amino acids. Trimming removed 7 bases from V and 2 bases from J, with 9 bases in between. CDR1 is MNHEY, CDR2 SMNVEV, per germline (reference sequence). The chain's CDR3 is CASNGGPYNEQFF. The CDR3 DNA reads as TGTGCCAGCAACGGGGGACCCTACAATGAGCAGTTCTTC.

This clonotype appeared a few times. The CDR3 is CASSPTGTGIEKLFF. The DNA of the CDR3 is TGTGCCAGCTCACCGACCGGGACAGGGATTGAAAAACTGTTTTTT. This sequence joins TRBV18 and TRBJ1-4; 9 bases fit TRBD1. Trimming at V came to 3 bases and at J to 7 bases, leaving 6 bases not matched to a gene. Germline assignment: CDR1 KGHSH and CDR2 LQKENI. The length of the CDR3 is 15 residues.

This clonotype was counted only a few times. This chain joins TRBV7-2 and TRBJ2-1; D is unresolved. The CDR3 consists of 15 residues. CDR1 and CDR2 from the germline V gene are SGHTA and FQGNSA. V was trimmed by 8 bases and J by 4 bases, leaving 18 bases between them. The CDR3 region has the DNA TGTGCCAGCGCGGTTTATCAGGCTGATTACAATGAGCAGTTCTTC. Protein sequence: CASAVYQADYNEQFF.

V usage is TRBV4-3 and J usage is TRBJ2-2, with 8 bases aligning to TRBD2. This CDR3 region has 19 residues. Trimming took 0 bases from V and 4 from J; bases not matched to a gene: 13. The germline CDR1 and CDR2 sequences are LGHNA and YSLEER. CDR3 amino acids: CASSQDPPLGTRFTGELFF. The CDR3 DNA reads as TGCGCCAGCAGCCAAGATCCTCCCCTGGGGACTAGATTCACCGGGGAGCTGTTTTTT.

This clonotype was counted only a few times. The V gene is TRBV5-1, the J gene TRBJ2-3; possibly TRBD2 for D (6 bases). CDR1 SGHRS and CDR2 YFSETQ come from the germline V gene. CDR3 length equals 14 residues. Trimming left V 4 bases short and J 5 bases short, with 14 bases between. The CDR3: CASSEGLSRDTQYF. DNA for the CDR3: TGCGCCAGCAGCGAAGGACTATCCCGAGATACGCAGTATTTT.

This clonotype was recorded a few times. The rearrangement joins TRBV7-9 to TRBJ1-1; no definite D call. Germline values: CDR1 SEHNR, CDR2 FQNEAQ (reference sequence). The CDR3 is made up of 14 amino acids. V lost 4 bases, J lost 3 bases, and 12 bases lay in between. CDR3 sequence (DNA): TGTGCCAGCAGCTCATCCGAAACTTACACTGAAGCTTTCTTT. It codes for CASSSSETYTEAFF.

A few counts support this clonotype. The chain is built from TRBV12-3 or TRBV12-4 and TRBJ1-1; tentatively, D is TRBD1 (5 bases). Trimming pared 6 bases from V and 1 base from J, leaving 9 bases between. The CDR3 has 13 amino acids. CDR3 coding DNA: TGTGCCAGCAGACCGGGACGGAACACTGAAGCTTTCTTT. It translates to CASRPGRNTEAFF.

This chain uses TRBV7-2 with TRBJ2-4, with 7 bases fitting TRBD1. The CDR3 extends over 14 amino acids. From germline, CDR1 is SGHTA and CDR2 FQGNSA. Trimming cost V 4 bases and J 7 bases; bases outside gene matches: 7. The CDR3 here is CASSSRQGGNIQYF. CDR3 coding DNA: TGTGCCAGCAGCTCCCGACAGGGTGGCAACATTCAGTACTTC.

The V call is TRBV12-3 or TRBV12-4, the J call TRBJ2-7; D gene ambiguous. The CDR3 length is 11 residues. With 6 bases removed from V and 7 bases from J, the gap between germline ends came to 10 bases. In nucleotides, the CDR3 is TGTGCCAGCAGACCTCTACGAGAGCAGTACTTC. Amino acids: CASRPLREQYF.

The V call is TRBV28, the J call TRBJ2-1; D gene uncertain. This CDR3 is 11 amino acids long. Deletions cut 6 bases from V and 7 bases from J, with 7 bases between. CDR1 and CDR2 from the germline V gene are MDHEN and SYDVKM. The CDR3 DNA is TGTGCCAGCAGAGTAAGGAATGAGCAGTTCTTC. It encodes CASRVRNEQFF.

The genes are TRBV19 and TRBJ2-5; D not resolved. V lost 6 bases and J lost 1, with 15 bases in between. Germline V gene lookup returns CDR1 LNHDA and CDR2 SQIVND (reference sequence). This CDR3 has 15 amino acids. The CDR3 reads CASSVVGASQETQYF. DNA for the CDR3: TGTGCCAGTAGCGTGGTGGGTGCATCCCAAGAGACCCAGTACTTC.

J is TRBJ2-1 and V is TRBV6-2 or TRBV6-3; D is perhaps TRBD1 (5 bases). The germline V gene encodes CDR1 MNHEY and CDR2 SVGEGT. There are 12 residues in the CDR3. Between the trimmed V and J ends, which lost 10 bases and 8 bases, there was a span of 15 bases. CDR3 in amino acids: CATYRAGHEQFF. CDR3 nucleotides: TGTGCCACCTATAGGGCAGGGCATGAGCAGTTCTTC.